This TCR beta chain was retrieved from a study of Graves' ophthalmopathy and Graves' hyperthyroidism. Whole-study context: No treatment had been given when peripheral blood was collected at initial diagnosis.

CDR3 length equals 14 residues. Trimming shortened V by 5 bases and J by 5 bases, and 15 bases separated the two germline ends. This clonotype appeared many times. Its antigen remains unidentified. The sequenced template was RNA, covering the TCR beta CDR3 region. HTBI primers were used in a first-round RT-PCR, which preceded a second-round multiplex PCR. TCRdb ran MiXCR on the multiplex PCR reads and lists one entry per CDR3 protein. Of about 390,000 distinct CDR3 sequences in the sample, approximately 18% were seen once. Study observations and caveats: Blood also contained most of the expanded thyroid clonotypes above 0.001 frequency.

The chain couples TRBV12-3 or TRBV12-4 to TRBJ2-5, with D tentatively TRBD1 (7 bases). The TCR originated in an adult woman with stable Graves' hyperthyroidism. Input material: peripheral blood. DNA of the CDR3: TGTGCCAGCAGTCAGACAGGGCGGGACGAGACCCAGTACTTC. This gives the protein CASSQTGRDETQYF.